These 13 T cell receptor beta chains were sequenced from one sample in a study of T cells after yellow fever vaccination. Via MiXCR, TCRdb re-called the 5' RACE reads, giving one row per CDR3 protein. This table holds a few hundred thousand distinct CDR3 sequences, 8.5% to 9% found once. This specimen was PBMCs, taken on the day of the first yellow fever vaccination. The receptors stem from a man aged 18 to 29 who received the YFV17D yellow fever vaccine.

The rearrangement uses TRBV5-1 and TRBJ2-7; 8 positions match TRBD1. CDR3 length: 14 residues. Germline V lookup: CDR1 SGHRS, CDR2 YFSETQ. V trimming: 5 bases; J trimming: 2 bases; junction bases outside the gene matches: 6. CDR3 in DNA: TGCGCCAGCAGAGCCGGGACAGGCCCCTACGAGCAGTACTTC. Amino acids: CASRAGTGPYEQYF.

This clonotype has only a few counts. The V and J genes are TRBV5-1 and TRBJ1-2, with TRBD1 matching 10 bases. V was pared by 2 bases and J by 0 bases, with 10 bases of the junction left unmatched. The CDR3 has 18 amino acids. Germline loops: CDR1 SGHRS, CDR2 YFSETQ. CDR3 in DNA: TGCGCCAGCAGCTTTTCGACAGGGGGCGTAATAGCTAACTATGGCTACACCTTC. Its translation is CASSFSTGGVIANYGYTF. The full variable domain, rest sourced from reference TRBV5-1 and TRBJ1-2, is KAGVTQTPRYLIKTRGQQVTLSCSPISGHRSVSWYQQTPGQGLQFLFEYFSETQRNKGNFPGRFSGRQFSNSRSEMNVSTLELGDSALYLCASSFSTGGVIANYGYTFGSGTRLTVV.

The table lists this clonotype with a few counts. V usage is TRBV6-1 and J usage is TRBJ1-1; TRBD1 matches at 9 bases. Germline V lookup: CDR1 MNHNS, CDR2 SASEGT. This CDR3 is 16 amino acids long. J was trimmed by 0 bases and V by 9 bases; bases with no gene match: 11. CDR3 region: CASQQGAFGMNTEAFF. Written as DNA, the CDR3 is TGTGCCAGTCAACAGGGGGCATTCGGGATGAACACTGAAGCTTTCTTT.

The J gene is TRBJ2-3, the V gene TRBV5-1; D is possibly TRBD2 (7 bases). The CDR3 has 16 residues. V was clipped by 4 bases and J by 4 bases, with 19 bases between them. CDR1 and CDR2 from the germline V gene are SGHRS and YFSETQ. The CDR3 nucleotides read TGCGCCAGCAGCCTACCGGGCGGGGGCGTCTCAGATACGCAGTATTTT. Amino acid sequence: CASSLPGGGVSDTQYF.

This clonotype has more than one count but fewer than ten. J is TRBJ2-1 and V is TRBV4-2; TRBD1 or TRBD2 may be the D gene (7 bases each). CDR1 and CDR2 from the germline V gene are LGHNA and YNFKEQ. The CDR3 is 16 residues long. The V end was cut by 0 bases, the J end by 3 bases, with 12 bases between. DNA of the CDR3: TGTGCCAGCAGCCAAGAGGTCAGGGGGGGCTACAATGAGCAGTTCTTC. Its protein product is CASSQEVRGGYNEQFF.

There are many counts of this clonotype. The gene calls are TRBV27 and TRBJ1-2; weak D call: TRBD1 (6 bases). The germline gives CDR1 MNHEY, CDR2 SMNVEV (reference sequence). Trimming stripped 6 bases from V and 3 bases from J, with 17 bases between. This CDR3 has 15 residues. For the CDR3, the DNA is TGTGCCAGCAGCCCGACGGGGGCGGTTCACTATGGCTACACCTTC. Its protein product is CASSPTGAVHYGYTF.

Many counts were recorded for this clonotype. CDR3 protein: CAIGARHYNSPLHF. The DNA of the CDR3 is TGTGCCATCGGGGCGCGGCACTATAATTCACCCCTCCACTTT. The chain uses TRBV10-3 and TRBJ1-6, with D perhaps TRBD1 (5 bases). Germline CDR1 is ENHRY and CDR2 is SYGVKD. The CDR3 loop spans 14 amino acids. The V and J ends lost 8 bases and 3 bases respectively, with 11 bases between them.

The chain joins TRBV7-2 to TRBJ1-1; D gene uncertain. The CDR3 extends over 12 amino acids. The V gene's germline CDR1 is SGHTA and CDR2 FQGNSA. Trimming cost V 8 bases and J 6 bases, with 13 bases left between them. The CDR3 here is CASLVTAAEAFF. The CDR3 DNA sequence: TGTGCCAGCTTAGTTACTGCGGCTGAAGCTTTCTTT.

This clonotype was counted only a few times. J is TRBJ2-5 and V is TRBV9, with a possible D match to TRBD2 (7 bases). Germline V lookup: CDR1 SGDLS, CDR2 YYNGEE. This CDR3 contains 15 residues. Deletions cut 3 bases from V and 9 bases from J, with 21 bases between. CDR3 protein: CASSARGGRLQAQYF. CDR3 nucleotides: TGTGCCAGCAGCGCGAGGGGGGGGAGACTCCAGGCCCAGTACTTC. The full variable domain, with the rest looked up from reference TRBV9 and TRBJ2-5, is DSGVTQTPKHLITATGQRVTLRCSPRSGDLSVYWYQQSLDQGLQFLIQYYNGEERAKGNILERFSAQQFPDLHSELNLSSLELGDSALYFCASSARGGRLQAQYFGPGTRLLVL.

A few counts support this clonotype. V is TRBV28 and J is TRBJ2-3; D perhaps matches TRBD1 (5 bases). Germline CDR1 is MDHEN and CDR2 is SYDVKM. The CDR3 extends over 16 amino acids. V lost 2 bases and J lost 0, with 12 bases in between. DNA of the CDR3: TGTGCCAGCAGTTTACTGGGGCCCATTAGCACAGATACGCAGTATTTT. Protein product: CASSLLGPISTDTQYF.

This chain connects TRBV5-5 to TRBJ2-7; D may correspond to TRBD1 or TRBD2 (5 bases each). The germline CDR1 and CDR2 sequences are SGHKS and YYEKEE (reference sequence). This CDR3 is 14 amino acids long. Trimming removed 2 bases from V and 3 bases from J, with 12 bases in between. The CDR3 spells CASSFGLGVYEQYV. CDR3 bases: TGTGCCAGCAGCTTTGGACTGGGGGTCTACGAGCAGTACGTC.

This clonotype was counted between two and nine times. V gene TRBV6-5 combines with J gene TRBJ2-2; D perhaps matches TRBD2 (5 bases). V was cut by 3 bases and J by 2 bases, with 13 bases left in between. The CDR3 consists of 16 residues. The germline gives CDR1 MNHEY, CDR2 SVGAGI. The CDR3, as DNA: TGTGCCAGCAGTTATGATACGGGGTTAAACACCGGGGAGCTGTTTTTT. It yields the protein CASSYDTGLNTGELFF.

In DNA form, the CDR3 reads TGTGCCAGCAGCCCCATGGCAGCGGGGGGGCCGGTCGGGGAGCTGTTTTTT. It codes for CASSPMAAGGPVGELFF. V gene TRBV7-6 combines with J gene TRBJ2-2; 10 positions agree with TRBD2. In germline, CDR1 is SGHVS, CDR2 FNYEAQ. CDR3 length: 17 residues. After removal of 5 bases from V and 7 bases from J, the junction contained 13 bases not matched to a gene.